These 20 T cell receptor beta chains share one sample of origin, sequenced in a study of technical replicates of blood from a handful of donors. Method: immunoSEQ multiplex PCR; TCRdb's copy keeps in-frame clones and lacks some. The sample yields 74,000 or so clones, about 96% seen once. The sample was T cells isolated from PBMCs. The receptors originated from a human donor in good health.

The chain is built from TRBV5-1 and TRBJ1-5; D is unclear. CDR1 is SGHRS and CDR2 is YFSETQ in the germline V gene. There are 16 residues in the CDR3. The germline V and J ends were trimmed by 4 bases and 6 bases, with 20 bases remaining between them. CDR3: CASSPSGPGKGQPQHF. Written as DNA, the CDR3 is TGCGCCAGCAGCCCGTCCGGGCCGGGGAAGGGTCAGCCCCAGCATTTT. Based on the CDR3 plus reference TRBV5-1 and TRBJ1-5, the full variable domain is KAGVTQTPRYLIKTRGQQVTLSCSPISGHRSVSWYQQTPGQGLQFLFEYFSETQRNKGNFPGRFSGRQFSNSRSEMNVSTLELGDSALYLCASSPSGPGKGQPQHFGDGTRLSIL.

This chain joins TRBV19 and TRBJ1-5; 8 nucleotides match TRBD1. Germline CDR1 LNHDA, CDR2 SQIVND (reference sequence). J was trimmed by 4 bases and V by 4 bases; bases with no gene match: 3. The CDR3 sequence is 14 residues long. This CDR3 reads CASSSRGRNQPQHF. DNA of the CDR3: TGTGCCAGTAGTAGCAGGGGGCGAAATCAGCCCCAGCATTTT.

V is TRBV18 and J is TRBJ2-4, with 9 nucleotides matching TRBD1. Germline CDR1 and CDR2: KGHSH and LQKENI. This CDR3 has 20 residues. With V trimmed by 4 bases and J by 0 bases, 16 bases remained unmatched. CDR3 region: CASSRRDREKEVLAKNIQYF. The CDR3 nucleotides are TGTGCCAGCTCACGACGGGACAGGGAAAAGGAGGTTCTAGCCAAAAACATTCAGTACTTC.

This chain uses TRBV11-2 with TRBJ2-7; D is uncertain. Germline lookup yields CDR1 SGHAT and CDR2 FQNNGV. V was clipped by 4 bases and J by 3 bases, with 4 bases between them. CDR3 length: 11 amino acids. CDR3 nucleotides: TGTGCCAGCAGCTCACTCTACGAGCAGTACTTC. The encoded protein is CASSSLYEQYF.

This chain joins TRBV5-1 and TRBJ1-1, with TRBD1 matching 9 bases. CDR3 size: 14 residues. Trimming at V came to 1 base and at J to 5 bases, leaving 3 bases not matched to a gene. Germline CDR1 SGHRS, CDR2 YFSETQ. The CDR3 sequence is CASSLRQGGTEAFF. For the CDR3, the DNA is TGCGCCAGCAGCTTGAGACAGGGGGGGACTGAAGCTTTCTTT.

The chain's CDR3 is CASSLTDYKREGRETQYF. CDR3 coding DNA: TGTGCCAGCAGCTTAACCGACTATAAGCGGGAGGGCCGGGAGACCCAGTACTTC. The chain joins TRBV11-2 to TRBJ2-5; 10 positions agree with TRBD2. V was pared by 2 bases and J by 5 bases, with 14 bases of the junction left unmatched. The germline gives CDR1 SGHAT, CDR2 FQNNGV. The CDR3 sequence is 18 residues long.

This clone was detected only a few times. This rearrangement joins TRBV19 to TRBJ1-4, with D unresolved. Germline CDR1 is LNHDA and CDR2 is SQIVND (reference sequence). This CDR3 has 13 amino acids. The V and J ends lost 0 bases and 8 bases respectively, with 7 bases between them. The CDR3 region is CASSIDIGEKLFF. CDR3 nucleotides: TGTGCCAGTAGTATAGACATCGGGGAAAAACTGTTTTTT.

The chain recombines TRBV5-4 with TRBJ1-4; 9 bases map to TRBD1. The CDR3 contains 15 residues. Germline-derived CDR1 and CDR2 are SGHNT and YYREEE (reference sequence). V shed 3 bases, J shed 6 bases, and the junction held 6 bases outside the gene matches. The CDR3 bases are TGTGCCAGCAGCTCAAACAGGGGGCCCGATGAAAAACTGTTTTTT. Its protein product is CASSSNRGPDEKLFF.

The CDR3 is CASSPFSGEGTDTQYF. The DNA of the CDR3 is TGTGCCAGCAGCCCTTTTAGCGGGGAGGGAACAGATACGCAGTATTTT. This sequence joins TRBV7-6 and TRBJ2-3; 8 bases fit TRBD2. CDR3 size: 16 residues. With 5 bases clipped from V and 3 bases from J, the junction kept 10 bases outside the gene matches. Germline V gene data show CDR1 as SGHVS and CDR2 as FNYEAQ.

The chain carries TRBV6-1 and TRBJ1-4, with unresolved D. This CDR3 has 16 residues. Germline V gene sequence: CDR1 MNHNS, CDR2 SASEGT. Trimming removed 2 bases from V and 3 bases from J, with 13 bases in between. CDR3 bases: TGTGCCAGCAGTGAATTTTATAGCCGGGCTAATGAAAAACTGTTTTTT. The encoded protein is CASSEFYSRANEKLFF.

The CDR3 protein is CASSEGTGGGYTF. The DNA for the CDR3 is TGTGCCAGCAGCGAAGGGACAGGAGGAGGCTACACCTTC. This chain links TRBV4-2 with TRBJ1-2; TRBD1 aligns across 8 bases. The CDR3 covers 13 residues. V dropped 5 bases and J dropped 8; count of bases not matched to a gene: 7. Germline V CDR1 and CDR2: LGHNA, YNFKEQ.

The chain has TRBV28 and TRBJ2-7; weak D call: TRBD1 (6 bases). In germline, CDR1 is MDHEN, CDR2 SYDVKM. The V end lost 8 bases, the J end lost 3 bases, and 14 bases lay between the germline ends. The CDR3 is made up of 13 amino acids. The CDR3, as DNA: TGTGCCAGCTTTACGGGACACATCTACGAGCAGTACTTC. Encoded protein: CASFTGHIYEQYF.

This chain uses TRBV6-1 with TRBJ2-7; weak D call: TRBD1 (5 bases). In germline, CDR1 is MNHNS, CDR2 SASEGT. There are 14 residues in the CDR3. V was cut by 5 bases and J by 1 base, with 12 bases left in between. The DNA for the CDR3 is TGTGCCAGCAGTAATTGGGCAGGGTCCTACGAGCAGTACTTC. This sequence encodes CASSNWAGSYEQYF.

V gene TRBV27 combines with J gene TRBJ2-1, with TRBD2 matching 8 bases. In germline, CDR1 is MNHEY, CDR2 SMNVEV (reference sequence). The V segment lost 5 bases and the J segment 5 bases; nucleotides outside the gene matches: 11. The CDR3 spans 16 residues. CDR3 amino acids: CASSLLLGLGNNEQFF. The DNA of the CDR3 is TGTGCCAGCAGTCTACTACTGGGACTAGGGAACAATGAGCAGTTCTTC.

This rearrangement joins TRBV5-1 to TRBJ2-5; TRBD2 matches at 10 bases. The CDR3 loop spans 16 amino acids. Germline CDR1 SGHRS, CDR2 YFSETQ. The V segment lost 0 bases and the J segment 4 bases; nucleotides outside the gene matches: 6. The CDR3 region has the DNA TGCGCCAGCAGCTTGGCCCTAGCGGGAGCTAGAGAGACCCAGTACTTC. This encodes CASSLALAGARETQYF.

The chain has TRBV2 and TRBJ2-7; 10 nucleotides agree with TRBD2. Germline loops: CDR1 SNHLY, CDR2 FYNNEI. Trimming removed 5 bases from V and 1 base from J; junction bases left unmatched: 8. The CDR3 has 16 residues. CDR3 sequence reads: CASSKASGSLSYEQYF. CDR3 nucleotides: TGTGCCAGCAGTAAGGCTAGCGGGAGTTTATCCTACGAGCAGTACTTC. The variable domain in full, with the rest retrieved from reference TRBV2 and TRBJ2-7, is EPEVTQTPSHQVTQMGQEVILRCVPISNHLYFYWYRQILGQKVEFLVSFYNNEISEKSEIFDDQFSVERPDGSNFTLKIRSTKLEDSAMYFCASSKASGSLSYEQYFGPGTRLTVT.

The chain carries TRBV7-3 and TRBJ1-5; D not certain. The CDR3 is made up of 15 amino acids. Deletions cut 4 bases from V and 4 bases from J, with 14 bases between. The V gene's germline CDR1 is SGHTA and CDR2 FQGTGA. The CDR3 sequence: CASSSFIGRNQPQHF. In DNA form, the CDR3 reads TGTGCCAGCAGCTCGTTCATTGGTAGAAATCAGCCCCAGCATTTT.

The chain combines TRBV4-1 with TRBJ2-1; TRBD2 agrees at 11 bases. The CDR3 is made up of 18 amino acids. The junction had 4 bases not matched to a gene; V was cut back by 0 bases and J by 0 bases. Per the germline V gene, CDR1 is MGHRA and CDR2 is YSYEKL. CDR3 coding DNA: TGCGCCAGCAGCCAAGAGTTAGCGGGAGGGCTCTCCTACAATGAGCAGTTCTTC. Amino acids: CASSQELAGGLSYNEQFF.

The rearrangement joins TRBV27 to TRBJ1-5; 7 positions agree with TRBD1. The CDR3 extends over 14 amino acids. CDR1 is MNHEY, CDR2 SMNVEV, per germline (reference sequence). V gave up 6 bases and J gave up 6 bases; unmatched junction bases: 8. The CDR3 spells CASSALQGTQPQHF. The CDR3 bases are TGTGCCAGCAGCGCACTACAGGGGACTCAGCCCCAGCATTTT.

The chain combines TRBV5-1 with TRBJ1-1; the D is unclear. The CDR3 is 15 amino acids. The germline V gene encodes CDR1 SGHRS and CDR2 YFSETQ. V was clipped by 1 base and J by 3 bases, with 13 bases between them. Here the CDR3 reads CASSLIAGSDTEAFF. The CDR3 DNA is TGCGCCAGCAGCTTGATTGCGGGAAGCGACACTGAAGCTTTCTTT.